This T cell receptor beta chain was observed in a study of control samples from healthy donors and cancer patients. Germline V lookup: CDR1 SGHNT, CDR2 YYREEE (reference sequence). V gave up 4 bases and J gave up 3 bases; unmatched junction bases: 8. The CDR3 totals 16 residues. This clone has only a few counts. Profiling relied on immunoSEQ multiplex PCR, and the TCRdb table lists in-frame clones only, not all of them. The table has some 71,000 clones, about nine tenths seen once. Specimen: PBMCs. This receptor was identified in a woman aged 50 to 60 with colorectal cancer. The chain uses TRBV5-4 and TRBJ1-2; 11 bases align to TRBD1. CDR3 DNA sequence: TGTGCCAGCAGCAGATTTAGGACAGGGGGCGACTATGGCTACACCTTC. Translation: CASSRFRTGGDYGYTF.